These 8 T cell receptor beta chains originate from one sample sequenced in a study of cytomegalovirus exposure and HLA in healthy donors. PCR employed 60 Vbeta and 13 Jbeta primers. Produced via immunoSEQ multiplex PCR; TCRdb's table is partial and in-frame only. Its clone listing holds 90,000 to 120,000 clones. Sequencing was done on a sample of PBMCs. Every receptor here comes from a man between 50 and 59 years old in good health and CMV-seronegative.

The chain combines TRBV11-2 with TRBJ2-1, with 9 bases matching TRBD2. The germline gives CDR1 SGHAT, CDR2 FQNNGV. With V trimmed by 0 bases and J by 1 base, 4 bases remained unmatched. The CDR3 has 17 residues. CDR3 nucleotides: TGTGCCAGCAGCTTAGACAGCGGGGGGTCTTCCTACAATGAGCAGTTCTTC. Translated, it gives CASSLDSGGSSYNEQFF. Drawing the rest from reference TRBV11-2 and TRBJ2-1, the complete variable domain is EAGVAQSPRYKIIEKRQSVAFWCNPISGHATLYWYQQILGQGPKLLIQFQNNGVVDDSQLPKDRFSAERLKGVDSTLKIQPAKLEDSAVYLCASSLDSGGSSYNEQFFGPGTRLTVL.

The gene calls are TRBV29-1 and TRBJ1-1; 9 bases are a match to TRBD1. With V trimmed by 5 bases and J by 5 bases, 6 bases remained unmatched. Germline V gene lookup returns CDR1 SQVTM and CDR2 ANQGSEA. The CDR3 is 13 residues long. CDR3 in amino acids: CSVRDRARTEAFF. The CDR3 DNA is TGCAGCGTTCGGGACAGGGCTCGAACTGAAGCTTTCTTT.

Written as DNA, the CDR3 is TGCAGTGCTAGCATGAACACTGAAGCTTTCTTT. This sequence encodes CSASMNTEAFF. V gene TRBV20-1 combines with J gene TRBJ1-1; no firm D call. The germline V and J ends were trimmed by 3 bases and 0 bases, with 2 bases remaining between them. In germline, CDR1 is DFQATT, CDR2 SNEGSKA (reference sequence). This CDR3 comprises 11 residues.

J is TRBJ1-5 and V is TRBV2; TRBD1 matches at 7 bases. Germline lookup yields CDR1 SNHLY and CDR2 FYNNEI. V gave up 5 bases and J gave up 4 bases; unmatched junction bases: 8. The CDR3 runs to 15 residues. The CDR3 sequence: CASSQTGTANQPQHF. In DNA, the CDR3 is TGTGCCAGCAGTCAGACCGGGACAGCTAATCAGCCCCAGCATTTT.

The gene calls are TRBV6-1 and TRBJ2-7; D gene ambiguous. In germline, CDR1 is MNHNS, CDR2 SASEGT. The CDR3 length is 14 residues. Trimming cost V 2 bases and J 2 bases, with 10 bases left between them. This CDR3 reads CASSEWRNPYEQYF. CDR3 sequence (DNA): TGTGCCAGCAGTGAATGGCGGAACCCCTACGAGCAGTACTTC.

The rearrangement links TRBV5-1 to TRBJ2-2; possibly TRBD1 for D (6 bases). The germline V gene encodes CDR1 SGHRS and CDR2 YFSETQ. The CDR3 length is 16 residues. V lost 4 bases, J lost 2 bases, and 15 bases lay in between. The CDR3 bases are TGCGCCAGCAGCCTAAAACCGACAGGTAACACCGGGGAGCTGTTTTTT. As protein: CASSLKPTGNTGELFF.

V is TRBV19 and J is TRBJ1-4; 11 nucleotides agree with TRBD1. Germline CDR1 is LNHDA and CDR2 is SQIVND (reference sequence). V trimming: 7 bases; J trimming: 9 bases; junction bases outside the gene matches: 13. CDR3 length: 16 residues. CDR3 loop: CASNSVLGQGGKKLFF. The CDR3 region has the DNA TGTGCCAGTAACTCCGTGTTGGGACAGGGGGGAAAAAAACTGTTTTTT.

V gene TRBV2 combines with J gene TRBJ2-5; 9 bases agree with TRBD2. CDR3 length: 15 residues. After removal of 7 bases from V and 0 bases from J, the junction contained 6 bases not matched to a gene. Germline V gives CDR1 SNHLY, CDR2 FYNNEI. The CDR3 DNA sequence: TGTGCCAGCACTGTCACTAGCGGGTACCAAGAGACCCAGTACTTC. This encodes CASTVTSGYQETQYF.